This passage covers 6 T cell receptor beta chains from one sample sequenced in a study of Tregs in tolerant kidney transplant recipients. Measured with immunoSEQ multiplex PCR; TCRdb has only the in-frame clones, and not every one. The repertoire includes under 300,000 clones, about four fifths of them detected once, and around 0.61% sits in the top ten. The sample taken for sequencing was CD4+ T cells from blood. The receptor set was obtained from a human donor in good health.

The rearrangement joins TRBV19 to TRBJ1-2, with D perhaps matching TRBD1 (6 bases). V gave up 7 bases and J gave up 8 bases, with 23 bases separating them. The V gene's germline CDR1 is LNHDA and CDR2 SQIVND (reference sequence). CDR3 length: 15 amino acids. The CDR3: CASNNGRDMTRGYTF. The CDR3 coding sequence is TGTGCCAGTAACAACGGGCGGGACATGACCCGAGGCTACACCTTC.

The V and J genes are TRBV9 and TRBJ1-2; D not certain. CDR1 and CDR2 (germline): SGDLS, YYNGEE. The CDR3 totals 13 residues. V lost 2 bases, J lost 3 bases, and 8 bases lay in between. CDR3 in amino acids: CASSVPPDYGYTF. The CDR3 DNA reads as TGTGCCAGCAGCGTTCCACCCGACTATGGCTACACCTTC. Using reference TRBV9 and TRBJ1-2 for the parts outside the CDR3, the full variable domain is DSGVTQTPKHLITATGQRVTLRCSPRSGDLSVYWYQQSLDQGLQFLIQYYNGEERAKGNILERFSAQQFPDLHSELNLSSLELGDSALYFCASSVPPDYGYTFGSGTRLTVV.

This chain links TRBV4-1 with TRBJ1-4; D possibly corresponds to TRBD1 (5 bases). This CDR3 is 16 amino acids long. The V end lost 3 bases, the J end lost 2 bases, and 13 bases lay between the germline ends. Germline V CDR1 and CDR2: MGHRA, YSYEKL. CDR3 residues: CASSHPFRGTNEKLFF. In nucleotides, the CDR3 is TGCGCCAGCAGCCACCCCTTTCGGGGGACTAATGAAAAACTGTTTTTT.

The V call is TRBV7-2, the J call TRBJ2-5, with D perhaps matching TRBD1 (5 bases). Germline assignment: CDR1 SGHTA and CDR2 FQGNSA. The CDR3 spans 13 residues. Trimming removed 3 bases at V and 11 bases at J, with 16 bases between. The CDR3 DNA sequence: TGTGCCAGCAGCTTCCTAGATCAGGGAAGTCAGTACTTC. This codes for CASSFLDQGSQYF.

The genes are TRBV6-1 and TRBJ2-1; weak D call: TRBD2 (7 bases). Per germline, CDR1 MNHNS and CDR2 SASEGT. The CDR3 is made up of 15 amino acids. Trimming removed 5 bases at V and 3 bases at J, with 14 bases between. The CDR3 DNA reads TGTGCCAGCAGTACTAGGAGGGGGGGCTACAATGAGCAGTTCTTC. It specifies CASSTRRGGYNEQFF.

The V call is TRBV5-8, the J call TRBJ1-1, with unresolved D. This CDR3 contains 13 residues. V lost 0 bases and J 1 base, leaving 4 bases between the germline ends. Germline lookup yields CDR1 SGHTS and CDR2 YDEGEE. The CDR3 protein is CASSLEWNTEAFF. CDR3 nucleotides: TGTGCCAGCAGCTTGGAATGGAACACTGAAGCTTTCTTT.